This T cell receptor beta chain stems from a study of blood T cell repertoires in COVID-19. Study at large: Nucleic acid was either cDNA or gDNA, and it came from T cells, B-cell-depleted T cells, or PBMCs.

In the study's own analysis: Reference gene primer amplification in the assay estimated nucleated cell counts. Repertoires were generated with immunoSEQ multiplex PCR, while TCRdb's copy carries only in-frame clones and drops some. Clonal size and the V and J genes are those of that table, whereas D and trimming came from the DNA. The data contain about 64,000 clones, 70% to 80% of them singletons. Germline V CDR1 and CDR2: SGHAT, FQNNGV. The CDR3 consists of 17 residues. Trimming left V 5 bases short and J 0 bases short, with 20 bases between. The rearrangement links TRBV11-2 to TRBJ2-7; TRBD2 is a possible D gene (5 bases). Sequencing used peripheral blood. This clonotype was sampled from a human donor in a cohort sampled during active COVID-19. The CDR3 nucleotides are TGTGCCAGCAGCCGTGGACTCGCCGGCAGGAGCTCCTACGAGCAGTACTTC. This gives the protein CASSRGLAGRSSYEQYF.